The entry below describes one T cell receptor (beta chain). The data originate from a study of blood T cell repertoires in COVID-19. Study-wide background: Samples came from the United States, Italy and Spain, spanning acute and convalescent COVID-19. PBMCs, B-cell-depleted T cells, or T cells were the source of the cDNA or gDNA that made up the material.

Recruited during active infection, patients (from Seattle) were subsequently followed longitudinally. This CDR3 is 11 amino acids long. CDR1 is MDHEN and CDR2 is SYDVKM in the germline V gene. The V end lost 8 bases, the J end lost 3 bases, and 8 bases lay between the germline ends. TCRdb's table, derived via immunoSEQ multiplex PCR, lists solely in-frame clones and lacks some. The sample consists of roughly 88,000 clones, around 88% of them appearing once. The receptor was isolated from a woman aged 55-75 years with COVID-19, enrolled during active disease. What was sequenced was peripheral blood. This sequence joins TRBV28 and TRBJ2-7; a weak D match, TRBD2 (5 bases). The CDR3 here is CASGENYEQYF. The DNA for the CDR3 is TGTGCCAGCGGGGAGAACTACGAGCAGTACTTC. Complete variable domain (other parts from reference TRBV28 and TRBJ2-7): DVKVTQSSRYLVKRTGEKVFLECVQDMDHENMFWYRQDPGLGLRLIYFSYDVKMKEKGDIPEGYSVSREKKERFSLILESASTNQTSMYLCASGENYEQYFGPGTRLTVT.